Listed below are T cell receptor beta chains from one sample, sequenced in a study of CD8+ T cells in alopecia areata. Profiling relied on immunoSEQ multiplex PCR, and the TCRdb table lists in-frame clones only, not all of them. The sample includes roughly 230,000 clones, roughly two fifths of them seen just once. Here the sequenced sample was CD4+ T cells sorted from blood, taken at roughly week 36, from a patient treated with tofacitinib. The receptors shown here come from a human donor with alopecia areata. CDR3s include the opening cysteine and the closing phenylalanine or tryptophan. The order of the fields is D gene, V gene, J gene, clone size, CDR3 DNA, CDR3 protein. The D gene is left open where the match is weak. Clone size is shown for a subset of rows, as once, few, many or a class of expanded clone.

>TRBD2|TRBV28|TRBJ2-7|few
TGTGCCAGCAAGATTGGGCGGGAGTACGAGCAGTACTTC
CASKIGREYEQYF
>-|TRBV27|TRBJ1-5|few
TGTGCCAGCAGCGTGATCGTGGGTCAGCCCCAGCATTTT
CASSVIVGQPQHF
>TRBD2|TRBV11-2|TRBJ2-1|-
TGTGCCAGCAACCCAACGACTAGCGGGAATTACAATGAGCAGTTCTTC
CASNPTTSGNYNEQFF
>-|TRBV2|TRBJ2-5|once
TGTGCCAGCAGTGAGAACTCTTGGGGGGAGACCCAGTACTTC
CASSENSWGETQYF
>TRBD2|TRBV5-1|TRBJ2-2|-
TGCGCCAGCAGCTTGGTTGCGGGAGACCACACCGGGGAGCTGTTTTTT
CASSLVAGDHTGELFF
>TRBD1|TRBV27|TRBJ2-1|few
TGTGCCAGCAGTTTATTTCTGCGGACAGGGGCGTCGAATGAGCAGTTCTTC
CASSLFLRTGASNEQFF
>TRBD1|TRBV6-6|TRBJ1-1|-
TGTGCCAGCAGTTTGGGACAGGGTCCCCGTGGAGCTTTCTTT
CASSLGQGPRGAFF
>-|TRBV30|TRBJ2-1|-
TGTGCCTGGACAGCGGAAGCCTACAATGAGCAGTTCTTC
CAWTAEAYNEQFF
>-|TRBV14|TRBJ2-3|few
TGTGCCAGCAGCCAAGATAGGTATCGGACAGATACGCAGTATTTT
CASSQDRYRTDTQYF
>-|TRBV29-1|TRBJ2-5|few
TGCAGCGTTGTGAAGGAAGGGACAGAGACCCAGTACTTC
CSVVKEGTETQYF
>-|TRBV6-5|TRBJ1-1|-
TGTGCCAGCAGTTACTCAGGTTACACTGAAGCTTTCTTT
CASSYSGYTEAFF
>TRBD2|TRBV4-2|TRBJ2-7|-
TGTGCCAGCAGCCAAGGTGCGGGAGGGCCAAACGAGCAGTACTTC
CASSQGAGGPNEQYF
>-|TRBV30|TRBJ1-2|-
TGTGCCTGGAGTGTCTCTCGGGGCGTCCACACCTTC
CAWSVSRGVHTF
>-|TRBV29-1|TRBJ1-2|-
TGCAGCGTTGATATCGGGACTCACCGATCTCGCAGAAATGGCTACACCTTC
CSVDIGTHRSRRNGYTF
>-|TRBV19|TRBJ1-5|-
TGTGCCAGTAGCCTACAGGGATACAATCAGCCCCAGCATTTT
CASSLQGYNQPQHF
>-|TRBV5-1|TRBJ2-6|-
TGCGCCAGCAGCTTGGAGCGTCGGACCTCTGGGGCCAACGTCCTGACTTTC
CASSLERRTSGANVLTF
>-|TRBV19|TRBJ2-3|few
TGTGCCAGTAGTCTTTCGGGACCCAGCACAGATACGCAGTATTTT
CASSLSGPSTDTQYF
>TRBD1|TRBV7-8|TRBJ2-3|many
TGTGCCAGCAGCGTCCTACAGGGGGCATGGTCCGGGGATACGCAGTATTTT
CASSVLQGAWSGDTQYF
>-|TRBV6-6|TRBJ2-4|-
TGTGCCAGCAGTTACTCGACGTTGGGCAGCTTAAACATTCAGTACTTC
CASSYSTLGSLNIQYF
>-|TRBV29-1|TRBJ1-1|-
TGCAGCGTTGCTGACACAGTGAACACTGAAGCTTTCTTT
CSVADTVNTEAFF
>-|TRBV5-1|TRBJ1-2|-
TGCGCCAGCAGCATCAACCGACAGGCCCCAAACGATGGCTACACCTTC
CASSINRQAPNDGYTF
>-|TRBV5-6|TRBJ2-6|-
TGTGCCAGCAGCTTGGCCATAACACCCTCTGGGGCCAACGTCCTGACTTTC
CASSLAITPSGANVLTF
>TRBD2|TRBV5-1|TRBJ2-7|few
TGCGCCAGCAGCTTGGCGGGACTAGCGGGAGGGCCTGGGTACGAGCAGTACTTC
CASSLAGLAGGPGYEQYF
>TRBD1|TRBV25-1|TRBJ1-5|-
TGTGCCAGCAGAGGACAGGGGAGTCAGCCCCAGCATTTT
CASRGQGSQPQHF
>TRBD2|TRBV7-2|TRBJ2-7|-
TGTGCCAGCAGCTTAGGAGGAGCGGGAGTTGGGTACGAGCAGTACTTC
CASSLGGAGVGYEQYF
>-|TRBV7-9|TRBJ2-3|-
TGTGCCAGCAGCTTAAATAGTTACACGCAGTATTTT
CASSLNSYTQYF
>TRBD2|TRBV27|TRBJ2-7|-
TGTGCCAGCAGCCCTAGCGGGATGGGATCCTACGAGCAGTACTTC
CASSPSGMGSYEQYF
>-|TRBV29-1|TRBJ2-7|-
TGCAGCGTGGCCCGACAGATAGCCTATGACGAGCAGTACTTC
CSVARQIAYDEQYF
>-|TRBV6-1|TRBJ2-1|few
TGTGCCAGCAGTGAAACCCCGACTTTAAGCTCCTACAATGAGCAGTTCTTC
CASSETPTLSSYNEQFF
>-|TRBV5-4|TRBJ2-5|-
TGTGCCAGCAGTCCAAAAACTGAAGAGACCCAGTACTTC
CASSPKTEETQYF
>-|TRBV7-9|TRBJ2-5|-
TGTGCCAGCAGCCTAGGGGGGGGCCAAGAGACCCAGTACTTC
CASSLGGGQETQYF
>-|TRBV7-2|TRBJ2-7|-
TGTGCCAGCAGCTTAGTGGGGGGAAGGGGCTACGAGCAGTACTTC
CASSLVGGRGYEQYF
>-|TRBV2|TRBJ2-5|few
TGTGCCAGCAAGCGAGACAGACCACAAGAGACCCAGTACTTC
CASKRDRPQETQYF
>-|TRBV18|TRBJ2-2|-
TGTGCCAGCTCACCGTGGAGGGACACCGGGGAGCTGTTTTTT
CASSPWRDTGELFF
>-|TRBV11-2|TRBJ2-4|few
TGTGCCAGCAGCTTAACCCTCCTAGGGGCCAAAAACATTCAGTACTTC
CASSLTLLGAKNIQYF
>-|TRBV6-1|TRBJ2-7|-
TGTGCCAGCAGTGAGAACGGGGGACTCAGGGAGCAGTACTTC
CASSENGGLREQYF
>-|TRBV30|TRBJ2-7|-
TGTGCCTGGAGCAAGGGGGGTAGCTCCTACGAGCAGTACTTC
CAWSKGGSSYEQYF
>-|TRBV9|TRBJ2-1|few
TGTGCCAGCAGCACCACCGGGACTCGGGGTAGGGATGAGCAGTTCTTC
CASSTTGTRGRDEQFF
>TRBD1|TRBV4-1|TRBJ1-2|few
TGCGCCAGCAGCCAAGACGGGACAGGAGATTACTATGGCTACACCTTC
CASSQDGTGDYYGYTF
>TRBD1|TRBV7-3|TRBJ2-2|few
TGTGCCAGCAGCCGGGACAGTCCCACCGGGGAGCTGTTTTTT
CASSRDSPTGELFF
>-|TRBV5-6|TRBJ1-2|few
TGTGCCAGCAGCCAAGGAGGGCGGGGGCCCAGCTATGGCTACACCTTC
CASSQGGRGPSYGYTF
>-|TRBV29-1|TRBJ2-2|-
TGCAGCGTTGGGGCTACAGGGTCGAACACCGGGGAGCTGTTTTTT
CSVGATGSNTGELFF
>-|TRBV2|TRBJ1-2|-
TGTGCCATCTCCCAAACTGGTGGGGGCTACACCTTC
CAISQTGGGYTF
>-|TRBV4-3|TRBJ1-3|once
TGCGCCAGCAGCCAAGATAGGGCGTTTGCTGGAAACACCATATATTTT
CASSQDRAFAGNTIYF
>TRBD2|TRBV7-3|TRBJ2-2|few
TGTGCCAGCAGCTTGCAGGCCAGCGGGACTACCGGGGAGCTGTTTTTT
CASSLQASGTTGELFF
>-|TRBV15|TRBJ2-7|few
TGTGCCACCAGCAGAGATATAGGGGCCCGAGGCGTCGAGCAGTACTTC
CATSRDIGARGVEQYF
>TRBD1|TRBV5-6|TRBJ1-2|-
TGTGCCAGCAGCTCCTTTGGACAGGAGGACTATGGCTACACCTTC
CASSSFGQEDYGYTF
>-|TRBV14|TRBJ2-2|-
TGTGCCAGCAGCTGGACCTGGAACACCGGGGAGCTGTTTTTT
CASSWTWNTGELFF
>-|TRBV27|TRBJ1-1|few
TGTGCCAGCAGTCCCTCACCCGGGGTACGGAACACTGAAGCTTTCTTT
CASSPSPGVRNTEAFF
>TRBD2|TRBV15|TRBJ2-6|-
TGTGCCACCAGACGCCCGGGAGGAGGCGTCCTGACTTTC
CATRRPGGGVLTF
>-|TRBV18|TRBJ1-1|-
TGTGCCAGCTCACCAAAAGGGAACACTGAAGCTTTCTTT
CASSPKGNTEAFF
>-|TRBV7-9|TRBJ1-5|once
TGTGCCAGCAGCTTAGTAGTCGGGCAGATGGGACAGCCCCAGCATTTT
CASSLVVGQMGQPQHF
>-|TRBV2|TRBJ2-4|-
TGTGCCAGCAGTGAGCCCGCAGGGGCCAAAAACATTCAGTACTTC
CASSEPAGAKNIQYF
>-|TRBV29-1|TRBJ2-7|-
TGCAGCGTTGATGAAGGAGGCTACGAGCAGTACTTC
CSVDEGGYEQYF
>-|TRBV9|TRBJ2-3|many
TGTGCCAGCAGCAGAACCCGGATTCTAGGGGCAGATACGCAGTATTTT
CASSRTRILGADTQYF
>-|TRBV28|TRBJ1-2|few
TGTGCCAGCACGCAACGGGTCAACTATGGCTACACCTTC
CASTQRVNYGYTF
>TRBD2|TRBV19|TRBJ2-1|-
TGTGCCAGTGTCGGGAGGGAATACAATGAGCAGTTCTTC
CASVGREYNEQFF